The 29 T cell receptor beta chains in this list originate from one sample, sequenced in a study of blood T cell repertoires in COVID-19. Produced via immunoSEQ multiplex PCR; TCRdb's table is partial and in-frame only. The sample shows 350,000 to 450,000 clones, 86% of them seen only once. Sequenced input: peripheral blood. The receptors stem from a woman aged 60-75 years with COVID-19, enrolled during active disease.

The chain carries TRBV3-1 (or the pseudogene TRBV3-2) and TRBJ2-7; 15 nucleotides line up with TRBD2. CDR3 length: 17 residues. With 4 bases clipped from V and 4 bases from J, the junction kept 8 bases outside the gene matches. Germline lookup yields CDR1 LGHDT and CDR2 YNNKEL (reference sequence). The CDR3 reads CASSPGLAGGRGYEQYF. CDR3 nucleotides: TGTGCCAGCAGCCCCGGACTAGCGGGGGGGCGGGGATACGAGCAGTACTTC.

The chain employs TRBV2 and TRBJ1-1; D call uncertain. V gave up 3 bases and J gave up 0 bases, with 5 bases separating them. The length of the CDR3 is 13 residues. CDR1 and CDR2 from the germline V gene are SNHLY and FYNNEI. The DNA for the CDR3 is TGTGCCAGCAGTGACTACCTGAACACTGAAGCTTTCTTT. It yields the protein CASSDYLNTEAFF.

The chain carries TRBV6-2 or TRBV6-3 and TRBJ2-1; TRBD2 aligns across 13 bases. Trimming at V came to 5 bases and at J to 9 bases, leaving 13 bases not matched to a gene. Germline V gives CDR1 MNHEY, CDR2 SVGEGT. This CDR3 is 17 amino acids long. CDR3 protein: CASSGLAGVDLQGEQFF. In nucleotides, the CDR3 is TGTGCCAGCAGTGGACTAGCGGGGGTCGACCTACAAGGTGAGCAGTTCTTC.

The chain uses TRBV5-6 and TRBJ2-5; D is uncertain. V was shortened by 1 base and J by 5 bases, with 9 bases between the two germline ends. The CDR3 length is 13 residues. From germline, CDR1 is SGHDT and CDR2 YYEEEE. The CDR3 coding sequence is TGTGCCAGCAGCTTGTATGGGCCGGAGACCCAGTACTTC. This codes for CASSLYGPETQYF. Variable domain in full (rest from reference TRBV5-6 and TRBJ2-5): DAGVTQSPTHLIKTRGQQVTLRCSPKSGHDTVSWYQQALGQGPQFIFQYYEEEERQRGNFPDRFSGHQFPNYSSELNVNALLLGDSALYLCASSLYGPETQYFGPGTRLLVL.

This clone was picked up a small number of times. The chain has TRBV9 and TRBJ1-3; no firm D call. Germline loops: CDR1 SGDLS, CDR2 YYNGEE. CDR3 size: 15 residues. V gave up 0 bases and J gave up 9 bases, with 16 bases separating them. The CDR3 coding sequence is TGTGCCAGCAGCGTAGATGGCTCCTCCTTGGTCACCATATATTTT. Protein product: CASSVDGSSLVTIYF. The full variable domain, completed using reference TRBV9 and TRBJ1-3, is DSGVTQTPKHLITATGQRVTLRCSPRSGDLSVYWYQQSLDQGLQFLIQYYNGEERAKGNILERFSAQQFPDLHSELNLSSLELGDSALYFCASSVDGSSLVTIYFGEGSWLTVV.

The chain joins TRBV2 to TRBJ2-7; 7 bases are shared with TRBD1. Germline V gene data show CDR1 as SNHLY and CDR2 as FYNNEI. The CDR3 is 14 residues long. V lost 6 bases to trimming and J lost 0 bases; unmatched junction nucleotides: 5. The CDR3 DNA is TGTGCCAGCAGCCCGCGACAGGGCTCCTACGAGCAGTACTTC. Protein sequence: CASSPRQGSYEQYF.

The CDR3, as DNA: TGTGCCAGCAGTAACCGACCCCTTGGGGCAGAGAACACTGAAGCTTTCTTT. It specifies CASSNRPLGAENTEAFF. The chain is built from TRBV2 and TRBJ1-1, with D maybe TRBD1 (5 bases). CDR1 SNHLY and CDR2 FYNNEI come from the germline V gene. The V and J ends lost 5 bases and 1 base respectively, with 20 bases between them. This CDR3 spans 17 amino acids.

The genes are TRBV11-1 and TRBJ2-5; TRBD1 agrees at 8 bases. Germline CDR1 is SGHAT and CDR2 is FQDESV (reference sequence). The CDR3 spans 15 residues. The junction had 2 bases not matched to a gene; V was cut back by 1 base and J by 1 base. The CDR3 coding sequence is TGTGCCAGCAGCTTAGGGACAGGGCGCCAAGAGACCCAGTACTTC. It is translated as CASSLGTGRQETQYF.

The V gene is TRBV11-1, the J gene TRBJ2-5; tentatively, D is TRBD2 (6 bases). Germline CDR1 and CDR2: SGHAT and FQDESV (reference sequence). The CDR3 runs 15 residues. V was trimmed by 5 bases and J by 3 bases, leaving 16 bases between them. CDR3 loop: CASSRGSGLKETQYF. The CDR3, as DNA: TGTGCCAGCAGCCGAGGTAGCGGATTAAAAGAGACCCAGTACTTC. The full variable domain, completed using reference TRBV11-1 and TRBJ2-5, is EAEVAQSPRYKITEKSQAVAFWCDPISGHATLYWYRQILGQGPELLVQFQDESVVDDSQLPKDRFSAERLKGVDSTLKIQPAELGDSAMYLCASSRGSGLKETQYFGPGTRLLVL.

This sequence joins TRBV30 and TRBJ1-1, with 8 nucleotides matching TRBD1. The ends lost 6 bases at V and 5 bases at J; junction bases unmatched: 8. CDR1 GTSNPN and CDR2 SVGIG come from the germline V gene (reference sequence). This CDR3 is 13 amino acids long. This CDR3 is CACDRGSGTEAFF. CDR3 nucleotides: TGTGCCTGCGACAGGGGCAGCGGAACTGAAGCTTTCTTT.

The CDR3 spells CATSDPAAGAGETQYF. In nucleotides, the CDR3 is TGTGCCACCAGTGATCCCGCAGCGGGGGCTGGAGAGACCCAGTACTTC. The chain employs TRBV24-1 and TRBJ2-5, with TRBD2 identical over 8 bases. Looked up from germline, CDR1 is KGHDR and CDR2 is SFDVKD. CDR3 length: 16 residues. V shed 3 bases and J 4 bases; nucleotides not matched to a gene: 9.

The gene calls are TRBV5-4 and TRBJ1-2; D might be TRBD1 (5 bases). V dropped 4 bases and J dropped 6 bases, with 16 bases sitting between them. The CDR3 extends over 14 amino acids. The germline V gene encodes CDR1 SGHNT and CDR2 YYREEE (reference sequence). This CDR3 is CASSQQGLSNGYTF. As DNA, the CDR3 is TGTGCCAGCAGCCAGCAGGGTTTAAGTAATGGCTACACCTTC.

V and J are TRBV6-4 and TRBJ1-1; perhaps TRBD1 as D (6 bases). The CDR3 loop spans 13 amino acids. Looked up from germline, CDR1 is MRHNA and CDR2 is SNTAGT. Trimming shortened V by 8 bases and J by 2 bases, and 12 bases separated the two germline ends. CDR3 sequence: CASDSGVNTEAFF. The CDR3 region has the DNA TGTGCCAGCGACTCAGGGGTAAACACTGAAGCTTTCTTT.

In this sample, this clone turned up a few times. The V call is TRBV27, the J call TRBJ1-1, with 7 positions matching TRBD1. Germline CDR1 MNHEY, CDR2 SMNVEV (reference sequence). This CDR3 has 13 amino acids. Trimming took 5 bases from V and 5 from J; bases not matched to a gene: 5. As DNA, the CDR3 is TGTGCCAGCAGTAGACAGGGTGAAACTGAAGCTTTCTTT. It is translated as CASSRQGETEAFF.

This chain joins TRBV5-5 and TRBJ1-5, with D possibly matching TRBD1 (5 bases). V lost 0 bases and J lost 5, with 9 bases in between. CDR3 length equals 14 residues. Germline V CDR1 and CDR2: SGHKS, YYEKEE (reference sequence). CDR3 nucleotides: TGTGCCAGCAGCTTGGGGACACCAGATCAGCCCCAGCATTTT. The encoded protein is CASSLGTPDQPQHF.

The CDR3 protein is CASSTLSGANVLTF. CDR3 nucleotide sequence: TGTGCCAGTAGTACCCTCTCTGGGGCCAACGTCCTGACTTTC. This chain joins TRBV19 and TRBJ2-6; D uncertain. CDR1 is LNHDA and CDR2 is SQIVND in the germline V gene (reference sequence). V was pared by 4 bases and J by 0 bases, with 4 bases between. The CDR3 spans 14 residues.

The V gene is TRBV11-2, the J gene TRBJ2-1, with TRBD2 identical over 9 bases. CDR3 length: 15 amino acids. The J segment lost 4 bases and the V segment lost 1 base, leaving 2 bases of the junction unmatched. Germline V gene data show CDR1 as SGHAT and CDR2 as FQNNGV. The CDR3 here is CASSLASGEYNEQFF. CDR3 nucleotides: TGTGCCAGCAGCTTAGCTAGCGGGGAATACAATGAGCAGTTCTTC. Complete variable domain (other parts from reference TRBV11-2 and TRBJ2-1): EAGVAQSPRYKIIEKRQSVAFWCNPISGHATLYWYQQILGQGPKLLIQFQNNGVVDDSQLPKDRFSAERLKGVDSTLKIQPAKLEDSAVYLCASSLASGEYNEQFFGPGTRLTVL.

This rearrangement joins TRBV30 to TRBJ2-7; 7 bases are shared with TRBD1. The CDR3 has 13 residues. CDR1 GTSNPN and CDR2 SVGIG come from the germline V gene (reference sequence). After removal of 8 bases from V and 1 base from J, the junction contained 8 bases not matched to a gene. CDR3 sequence (DNA): TGTGCCGGAAGGGGGCCCGCTTCCTACGAGCAGTACTTC. Translated, it gives CAGRGPASYEQYF.

The V call is TRBV6-5, the J call TRBJ1-1; D might be TRBD1 (5 bases). CDR1 is MNHEY, CDR2 SVGAGI, per germline. The CDR3 contains 12 residues. Trimming stripped 8 bases from V and 5 bases from J, with 12 bases between. This CDR3 is CASAARGTEAFF. The DNA of the CDR3 is TGTGCCAGCGCGGCGCGGGGGACTGAAGCTTTCTTT.

The CDR3 protein is CASSFTPGQGLYEQYF. CDR3 coding DNA: TGTGCCAGCAGCTTTACCCCGGGACAGGGGCTCTACGAGCAGTACTTC. V gene TRBV5-4 combines with J gene TRBJ2-7, with 10 bases aligning to TRBD1. Looked up from germline, CDR1 is SGHNT and CDR2 is YYREEE (reference sequence). CDR3 size: 16 residues. After removal of 2 bases from V and 3 bases from J, the junction contained 8 bases not matched to a gene.

This clone was recorded a few times. The same CDR3 can be traced to other DNA sequences in this sample. The rearrangement links TRBV5-4 to TRBJ1-4, with D tentatively TRBD1 (6 bases). CDR1 is SGHNT, CDR2 YYREEE, per germline (reference sequence). The CDR3 covers 14 residues. V lost 4 bases, J lost 1 base, and 8 bases lay in between. CDR3 bases: TGTGCCAGCAGCCTACAGGGAACTAATGAAAAACTGTTTTTT. Residues: CASSLQGTNEKLFF.

With regard to this clone: Other DNA sequences in this sample translate to the same CDR3. This rearrangement joins TRBV7-2 to TRBJ2-7, with D perhaps TRBD1 (5 bases). CDR1 SGHTA and CDR2 FQGNSA come from the germline V gene. CDR3 size: 13 residues. Trimming shortened V by 0 bases and J by 4 bases, and 7 bases separated the two germline ends. This CDR3 reads CASSLAGRYEQYF. As DNA, the CDR3 is TGTGCCAGCAGCTTAGCGGGGCGATACGAGCAGTACTTC.

The chain carries TRBV10-3 and TRBJ1-2, with D maybe TRBD1 (6 bases). Trimming left V 7 bases short and J 6 bases short, with 15 bases between. This CDR3 is 13 amino acids long. Germline V lookup: CDR1 ENHRY, CDR2 SYGVKD. DNA of the CDR3: TGTGCCATCAATGTGGGGACACAGGATGGCTACACCTTC. This encodes CAINVGTQDGYTF.

This chain links TRBV4-1 with TRBJ1-5; no definite D call. The germline V and J ends were trimmed by 3 bases and 7 bases, with 13 bases remaining between them. Germline assignment: CDR1 MGHRA and CDR2 YSYEKL. This CDR3 comprises 14 residues. CDR3 protein: CASSQGYPRQPQHF. Here the CDR3 DNA reads TGCGCCAGCAGCCAGGGCTATCCACGACAGCCCCAGCATTTT.

This clone has only one observation. This rearrangement joins TRBV5-4 to TRBJ2-3; 10 nucleotides agree with TRBD1. V lost 4 bases, J lost 3 bases, and 8 bases stayed unmatched. CDR1 is SGHNT, CDR2 YYREEE, per germline (reference sequence). The CDR3 loop spans 16 amino acids. Here the CDR3 reads CASSAPTGGRTDTQYF. CDR3 nucleotides: TGTGCCAGCAGCGCCCCGACAGGGGGCAGAACAGATACGCAGTATTTT.

The CDR3 region is CASSLDRGLGGYTF. Here the CDR3 DNA reads TGTGCCAGCAGCTTGGACAGGGGGCTAGGGGGCTACACCTTC. J is TRBJ1-2 and V is TRBV5-8; 9 bases agree with TRBD1. Trimming cost V 0 bases and J 8 bases; bases outside gene matches: 5. Germline V gene sequence: CDR1 SGHTS, CDR2 YDEGEE. The CDR3 covers 14 residues. Drawing the rest from reference TRBV5-8 and TRBJ1-2, the complete variable domain is EAGVTQSPTHLIKTRGQQATLRCSPISGHTSVYWYQQALGLGLQFLLWYDEGEERNRGNFPPRFSGRQFPNYSSELNVNALELEDSALYLCASSLDRGLGGYTFGSGTRLTVV.

J is TRBJ2-7 and V is TRBV2; D unresolved. Germline values: CDR1 SNHLY, CDR2 FYNNEI. The germline V and J ends were trimmed by 7 bases and 6 bases, with 10 bases remaining between them. The CDR3 runs to 11 residues. CDR3 DNA: TGTGCCAGCACGTCATTGAGCGAGCAGTACTTC. As protein: CASTSLSEQYF.

V and J are TRBV5-4 and TRBJ2-5, with TRBD1 matching over 8 bases. The CDR3 extends over 16 amino acids. V lost 0 bases to trimming and J lost 5 bases; unmatched junction nucleotides: 9. Germline assignment: CDR1 SGHNT and CDR2 YYREEE (reference sequence). The chain's CDR3 is CASSLASGGFGETQYF. CDR3 sequence (DNA): TGTGCCAGCAGCTTGGCGTCAGGGGGCTTTGGCGAGACCCAGTACTTC.

The genes are TRBV7-2 and TRBJ2-7, with D tentatively TRBD1 (7 bases). Trimming stripped 4 bases from V and 2 bases from J, with 15 bases between. The CDR3 length is 15 residues. In germline, CDR1 is SGHTA, CDR2 FQGNSA. The CDR3, as DNA: TGTGCCAGCAGCTCTCAGGGGGGTTCGGCCTACGAGCAGTACTTC. Translation: CASSSQGGSAYEQYF. The entire variable domain, with the rest obtained from reference TRBV7-2 and TRBJ2-7, is as follows: GAGVSQSPSNKVTEKGKDVELRCDPISGHTALYWYRQSLGQGLEFLIYFQGNSAPDKSGLPSDRFSAERTGGSVSTLTIQRTQQEDSAVYLCASSSQGGSAYEQYFGPGTRLTVT.